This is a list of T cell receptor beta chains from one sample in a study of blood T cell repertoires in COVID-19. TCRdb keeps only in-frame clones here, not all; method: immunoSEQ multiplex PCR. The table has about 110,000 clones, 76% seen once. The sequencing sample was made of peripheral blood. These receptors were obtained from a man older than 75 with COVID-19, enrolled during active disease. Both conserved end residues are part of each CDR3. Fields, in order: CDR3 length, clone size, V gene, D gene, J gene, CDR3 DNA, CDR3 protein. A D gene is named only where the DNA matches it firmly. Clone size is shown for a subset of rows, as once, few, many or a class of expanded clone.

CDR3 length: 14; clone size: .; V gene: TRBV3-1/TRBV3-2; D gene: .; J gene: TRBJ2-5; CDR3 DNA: TGTGCCAGCAGCCAAAGCCAGCGAAAAGAGACCCAGTACTTC; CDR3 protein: CASSQSQRKETQYF
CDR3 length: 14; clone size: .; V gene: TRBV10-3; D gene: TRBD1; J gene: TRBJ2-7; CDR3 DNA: TGTGCCATCAGTGAGTCAGGGGGCAGGGGCGAGCAGTACTTC; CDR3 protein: CAISESGGRGEQYF
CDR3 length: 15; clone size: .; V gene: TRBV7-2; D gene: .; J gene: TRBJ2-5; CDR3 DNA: TGTGCCAGCAGCTTAATGGCCCTAGGGGCAGAGACCCAGTACTTC; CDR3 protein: CASSLMALGAETQYF
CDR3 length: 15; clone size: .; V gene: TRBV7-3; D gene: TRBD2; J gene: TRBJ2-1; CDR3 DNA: TGTGCCAGCAGCCGGAGCGGGAGCTCCTACAATGAGCAGTTCTTC; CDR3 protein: CASSRSGSSYNEQFF
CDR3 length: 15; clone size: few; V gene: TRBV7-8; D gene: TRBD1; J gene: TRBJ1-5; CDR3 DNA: TGTGCCAGCAGCTTAGGCCAGGACAGGGATCAGCCCCAGCATTTT; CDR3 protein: CASSLGQDRDQPQHF
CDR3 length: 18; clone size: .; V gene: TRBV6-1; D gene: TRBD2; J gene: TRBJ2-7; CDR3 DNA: TGTGCCAGCAGTGCCCGGACTAGCGGAGGGATAAGCTCCTACGAGCAGTACTTC; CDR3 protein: CASSARTSGGISSYEQYF
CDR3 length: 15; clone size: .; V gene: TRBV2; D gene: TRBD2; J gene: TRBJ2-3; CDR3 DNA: TGTGCCAGCAGCCCCACTGGACTAGCTGGAGATACGCAGTATTTT; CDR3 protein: CASSPTGLAGDTQYF
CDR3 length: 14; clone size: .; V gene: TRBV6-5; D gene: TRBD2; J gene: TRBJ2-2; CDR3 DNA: TGTGCCAGCAGCTGGACTAGCAACACCGGGGAGCTGTTTTTT; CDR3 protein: CASSWTSNTGELFF
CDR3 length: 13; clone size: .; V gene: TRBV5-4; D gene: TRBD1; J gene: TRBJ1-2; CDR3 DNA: TGTGCCAGCAGTCGAACAGGGGACTATGGCTACACCTTC; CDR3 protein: CASSRTGDYGYTF
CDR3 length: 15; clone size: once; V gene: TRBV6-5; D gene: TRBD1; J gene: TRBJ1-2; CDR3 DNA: TGTGCCAGCAGTTACAACCAGGGGGTCAACTATGGCTACACCTTC; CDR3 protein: CASSYNQGVNYGYTF
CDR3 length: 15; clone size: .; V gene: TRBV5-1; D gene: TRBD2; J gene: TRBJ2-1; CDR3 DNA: TGCGCCAGCAGCCGGACTAGCGGGTCCTACAATGAGCAGTTCTTC; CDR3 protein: CASSRTSGSYNEQFF
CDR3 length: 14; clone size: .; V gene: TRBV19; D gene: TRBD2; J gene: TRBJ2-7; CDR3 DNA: TGTGCCAGTAGTCGGGGGGGCATCTCCTACGAGCAGTACTTC; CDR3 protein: CASSRGGISYEQYF
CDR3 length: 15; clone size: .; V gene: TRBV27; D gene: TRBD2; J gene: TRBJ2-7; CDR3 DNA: TGTGCCAGCAGTTTATCGGGGACTAGCGGGATTGTGCAGTACTTC; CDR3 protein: CASSLSGTSGIVQYF
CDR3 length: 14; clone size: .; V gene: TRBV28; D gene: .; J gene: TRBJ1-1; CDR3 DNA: TGTGCCAGCAGTTTGGTGGCGGGGGCCACTGAAGCTTTCTTT; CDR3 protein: CASSLVAGATEAFF
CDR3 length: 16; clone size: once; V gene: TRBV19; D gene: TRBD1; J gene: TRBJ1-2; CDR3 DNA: TGTGCCAGTAGTGCCTCGGGACAGGGGGCGAAGTATGGCTACACCTTC; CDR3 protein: CASSASGQGAKYGYTF
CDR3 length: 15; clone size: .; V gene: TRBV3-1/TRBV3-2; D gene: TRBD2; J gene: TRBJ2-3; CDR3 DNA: TGTGCCAGCAGCCCTAGCGGGGCAAACCGAGATACGCAGTATTTT; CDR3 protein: CASSPSGANRDTQYF
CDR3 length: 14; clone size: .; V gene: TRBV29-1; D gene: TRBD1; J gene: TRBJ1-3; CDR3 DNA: TGCAGCATCCGGGACAGCTTCTCTGGAAACACCATATATTTT; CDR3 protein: CSIRDSFSGNTIYF
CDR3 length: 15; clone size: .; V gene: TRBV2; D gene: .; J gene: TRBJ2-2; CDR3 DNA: TGTGCCAGCAGCCCAACCGGACAGAACACCGGGGAGCTGTTTTTT; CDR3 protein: CASSPTGQNTGELFF
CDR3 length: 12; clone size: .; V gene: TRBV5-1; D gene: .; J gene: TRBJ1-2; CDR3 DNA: TGCGCCAGCAGCTTTACAGGGCGAGGCTACACCTTC; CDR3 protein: CASSFTGRGYTF
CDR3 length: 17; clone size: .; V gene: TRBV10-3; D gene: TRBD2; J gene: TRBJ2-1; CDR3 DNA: TGTGCCATCAGTGACTCCGGGACTAGCGGGAATGGCGATGAGCAGTTCTTC; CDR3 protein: CAISDSGTSGNGDEQFF
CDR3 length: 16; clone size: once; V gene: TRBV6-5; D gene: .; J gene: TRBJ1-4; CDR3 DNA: TGTGCCAGCAGTTACTCGGAGGGGCATTCTAATGAAAAACTGTTTTTT; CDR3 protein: CASSYSEGHSNEKLFF
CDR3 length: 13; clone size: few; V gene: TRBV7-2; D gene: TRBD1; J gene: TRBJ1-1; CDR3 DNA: TGTGCCAGCAGCGTGACAGGGGCCACTGAAGCTTTCTTT; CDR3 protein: CASSVTGATEAFF
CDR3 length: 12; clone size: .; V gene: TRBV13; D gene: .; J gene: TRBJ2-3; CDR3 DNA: TGTGCCAGCAGCTTCTACACAGATACGCAGTATTTT; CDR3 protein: CASSFYTDTQYF
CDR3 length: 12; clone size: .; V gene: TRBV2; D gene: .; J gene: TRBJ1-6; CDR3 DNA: TGTGCCAGCAGTGTAGGGGATTCACCCCTCCACTTT; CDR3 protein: CASSVGDSPLHF
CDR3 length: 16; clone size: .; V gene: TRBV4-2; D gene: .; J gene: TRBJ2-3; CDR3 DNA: TGTGCCAGCAGCCGGTACCAGGGGCAAGTTACAGATACGCAGTATTTT; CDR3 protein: CASSRYQGQVTDTQYF
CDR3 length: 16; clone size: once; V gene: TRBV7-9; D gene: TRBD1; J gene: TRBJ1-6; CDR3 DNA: TGTGCCAGCAGCTTGACAGGGAGCTCCTATAATTCACCCCTCCACTTT; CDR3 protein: CASSLTGSSYNSPLHF
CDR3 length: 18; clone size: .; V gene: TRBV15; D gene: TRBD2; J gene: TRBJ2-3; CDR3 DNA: TGTGCCACCAGCAGACTAGCGGGAGGGGGAATTGGCACAGATACGCAGTATTTT; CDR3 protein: CATSRLAGGGIGTDTQYF
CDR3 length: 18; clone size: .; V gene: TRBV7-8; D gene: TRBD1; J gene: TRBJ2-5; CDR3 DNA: TGTGCCAGCAGCTTAGTTATAGCCGGGACAGGGGGGCAAGAGACCCAGTACTTC; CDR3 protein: CASSLVIAGTGGQETQYF
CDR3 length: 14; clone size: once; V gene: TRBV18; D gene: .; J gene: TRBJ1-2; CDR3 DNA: TGTGCCAGCAATCCCGGGGGGTCCCGCTATGGCTACACCTTC; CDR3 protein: CASNPGGSRYGYTF
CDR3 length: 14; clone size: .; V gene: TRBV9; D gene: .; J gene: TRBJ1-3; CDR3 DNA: TGTGCCAGCAGCGGCCCCGGGGTCGGAAACACCATATATTTT; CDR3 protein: CASSGPGVGNTIYF
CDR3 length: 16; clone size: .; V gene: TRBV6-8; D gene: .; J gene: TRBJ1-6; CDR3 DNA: TGTGCCAGCAGTTGTCGAGAGCGTTTCGAGCTTTCACCCCTCCACTTT; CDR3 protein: CASSCRERFELSPLHF
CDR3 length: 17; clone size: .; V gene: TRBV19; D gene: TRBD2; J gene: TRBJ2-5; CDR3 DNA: TGTGCCAGTAGTAAATTCCGGAGCAGCGGGGGCCAAGAGACCCAGTACTTC; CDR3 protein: CASSKFRSSGGQETQYF
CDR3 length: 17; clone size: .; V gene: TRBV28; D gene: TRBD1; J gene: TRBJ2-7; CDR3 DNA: TGTGCCAGCAGTTTAGGAACAGGGGGCGAAAGCTCCTACGAGCAGTACTTC; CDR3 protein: CASSLGTGGESSYEQYF